This TCR beta chain stems from a study of CD8+CD57+ T cells in acquired aplastic anemia. This clonotype was counted many times. Compared with germline, one end of the junction differs, possibly owing to a read error. Genomic DNA served as template for TCR beta VDJ and CDR3 profiling. MiXCR, applied by TCRdb to the reads, yields one record per CDR3 protein. The profile shows 150,000 to 200,000 distinct CDR3 sequences, around half of them singletons. This CDR3 is 11 amino acids long. Before being chosen for sequencing, patients had shown CD8+CD57+ cell expansion by flow cytometry. What was sequenced was sorted CD4+, CD8+, or CD8+CD57+ T cells (not recorded which) from PBMCs. The chain uses TRBV12-3 or TRBV12-4 and TRBJ2-7; TRBD1 matches at 7 bases. This receptor was taken from a human donor with aplastic anemia. The CDR3 DNA reads TGTGCCAGCAGTTCCCGGACAGGCCTGAACTTC. Translating it yields CASSSRTGLNF.